This T cell receptor beta chain was observed in a study of a mutant IDH1 vaccine in newly diagnosed glioma. Study as a whole: Eight vaccinations reached patients in weeks 1, 3, 5, 7, 11, 15, 19 and 23. Before enrollment, patients got radiotherapy alone, temozolomide alone, or mostly the combination.

Germline CDR1 and CDR2: KGHSY and FQNENV. The CDR3 length is 13 residues. V shed 4 bases, J shed 4 bases, and the junction held 3 bases outside the gene matches. In its sample, this clone was seen a few times. The antigen is undetermined. As to time point: week 23, last vaccination. Vaccination used 300 ug of mutant IDH1 20-mer peptide per dose, with topical imiquimod. New astrocytomas of WHO grade 3 or 4 that were IDH1-mutant and ATRX-lost were found in the donors. Sequencing was performed with immunoSEQ multiplex PCR; in TCRdb, only in-frame clones are kept and a portion is missing. The sample includes tens of thousands of clones, about 80% seen only once; the top ten take 6.2%.

The chain has TRBV16 and TRBJ1-2; TRBD1 matches 7 bases. The starting material was PBMCs, obtained from a glioma patient whose treatment included an IDH1 peptide vaccine. This TCR came from a man between 35 and 55 years old with glioma. In DNA form, the CDR3 reads TGTGCCAGCAGCCCGACAGGGATCTATGGCTACACCTTC. It codes for CASSPTGIYGYTF.